The clone carrying this T cell receptor (beta chain) appeared once. Recovered status in Cohort 3 required two negative PCRs, clearance, or symptom resolution. V lost 5 bases and J lost 2, with 9 bases in between. Germline CDR1 is MNHEY and CDR2 is SVGAGI. This CDR3 region has 13 residues. These data belong to a study of blood T cell repertoires in COVID-19. Study at large: From the United States, Italy and Spain came samples of acute and convalescent COVID-19.

Measured with immunoSEQ multiplex PCR; TCRdb has only the in-frame clones, and not every one. The table lists some 350,000 clones, around 90% of them singletons. V gene TRBV6-5 combines with J gene TRBJ1-2, with a tentative D call TRBD1 (6 bases). The source material was PBMCs or T cells enriched from blood (not recorded which). The receptor was derived from a young man who had recovered from COVID-19. The chain's CDR3 is CASSLTGNYGYTF. DNA for the CDR3: TGTGCCAGCAGTCTGACAGGAAACTATGGCTACACCTTC.